These 28 T cell receptor beta chains came from one sample sequenced in a study of regulatory T cells after allogeneic stem cell transplantation. The TCR beta CDR3 region was amplified from SMARTer RACE cDNA made from RNA. Each CDR3 protein is one row after TCRdb ran MiXCR on the 5' RACE reads. The table includes fewer than 5,500 distinct CDR3 sequences, more than 95% detected once. This specimen consisted of sorted CD4+ T cells from blood (whether regulatory or conventional is not recorded), obtained 30 days after allogeneic stem cell transplant. All receptors come from a human patient who had an allogeneic stem cell transplant, so the T cells may come from the graft donor.

The chain combines TRBV5-1 with TRBJ1-2; tentative D call: TRBD1 (6 bases). The CDR3 consists of 15 residues. CDR1 and CDR2 from the germline V gene are SGHRS and YFSETQ. The V gene lost 5 bases and the J gene lost 6 bases, with 20 bases spanning the gap. The CDR3 DNA is TGCGCCAGCAGGGTGAGGGGGGACACGGATGATGGCTACACCTTC. Protein product: CASRVRGDTDDGYTF.

As to this clonotype: The junction departs from the called germline gene at one end, perhaps through a read error. V gene TRBV7-3 combines with J gene TRBJ2-1; TRBD1 might be the D (5 bases). The closer fit of TRBJ2-7 to the DNA end suggests the J call may be wrong. This CDR3 is built from 15 residues. Germline V gene data show CDR1 as SGHTA and CDR2 as FQGTGA. CDR3 sequence reads: CGSSLTGPYYNEQYF. The CDR3 DNA reads as TGTGGCAGCAGCTTAACAGGCCCATATTACAATGAGCAGTACTTC.

The V and J genes are TRBV20-1 and TRBJ2-5; 8 nucleotides agree with TRBD2. The CDR3 contains 14 residues. The germline CDR1 and CDR2 sequences are DFQATT and SNEGSKA (reference sequence). Trimming cost V 3 bases and J 5 bases; bases outside gene matches: 8. CDR3 bases: TGCAGTGCTAGCGGCGGGGGGCCCCGGGAGACCCAGTACTTC. It encodes CSASGGGPRETQYF.

This chain uses TRBV4-3 with TRBJ1-1; D is perhaps TRBD1 (5 bases). This CDR3 spans 14 amino acids. Trimming cost V 4 bases and J 13 bases, with 22 bases left between them. CDR1 LGHNA and CDR2 YSLEER come from the germline V gene. CDR3 DNA: TGCGCCAGCAGCCGCTGTGGGGCCAACACTGAGGATTTCTTT. Its protein product is CASSRCGANTEDFF.

This clonotype was found once. V is TRBV6-5 and J is TRBJ2-4; D may be TRBD1 or TRBD2 (6 bases each). V was clipped by 5 bases and J by 4 bases, with 9 bases between them. The CDR3 sequence is 13 residues long. CDR1 and CDR2 from the germline V gene are MNHEY and SVGAGI. The DNA for the CDR3 is TGTGCCAGCAGTGAGGGGGGAAAAAACATTCAGTACTTC. Encoded protein: CASSEGGKNIQYF.

J is TRBJ2-5 and V is TRBV20-1, with D unresolved. The CDR3 loop spans 15 amino acids. Germline V gene lookup returns CDR1 DFQATT and CDR2 SNEGSKA (reference sequence). The V end lost 6 bases, the J end lost 0 bases, and 17 bases lay between the germline ends. Here the CDR3 reads CSATPSCCDQETQYF. DNA for the CDR3: TGCAGTGCCACACCGTCTTGCTGCGACCAAGAGACCCAGTACTTC.

As to this clonotype: Relative to the germline gene, one junction end is altered; a read error may explain this. The genes are TRBV2 and TRBJ1-6; D unclear. Germline V gives CDR1 SNHLY, CDR2 FYNNEI. The CDR3 is 15 residues long. Here the CDR3 DNA reads TGTGCCAGCCGTCCTATGAGCTCCTATAATTCACCCCTCCTCTTT. Translating gives CASRPMSSYNSPLLF.

Sample share makes this clonotype hyperexpanded (1% or more). The J gene is TRBJ2-7, the V gene TRBV5-1, with 13 bases matching TRBD2. The CDR3 loop spans 16 amino acids. V shed 8 bases and J 3 bases; nucleotides not matched to a gene: 11. Germline values: CDR1 SGHRS, CDR2 YFSETQ. The CDR3, as DNA: TGCGCCAGTCAACCTGGGACTAGCGGGAACTACTACGAGCAGTACTTC. This sequence encodes CASQPGTSGNYYEQYF.

A word on this clonotype: At one end, the junction sequence differs from germline, possibly due to a read error. This chain connects TRBV2 to TRBJ1-6; D ambiguous. CDR3 length: 15 residues. The V gene's germline CDR1 is SNHLY and CDR2 FYNNEI. The CDR3, as DNA: TGCACCAGCATTCCTATGAGCTCCTATAATACTGCCCTCCTCTTC. Residues: CTSIPMSSYNTALLF.

As to this clonotype: One end of the junction varies from germline; a read error may be responsible. The V gene is TRBV20-1, the J gene TRBJ2-5, with 8 nucleotides matching TRBD2. The CDR3 contains 14 residues. In germline, CDR1 is DFQATT, CDR2 SNEGSKA (reference sequence). The CDR3 sequence is CGTRGGGHRETEYF. The CDR3 DNA reads TGCGGTACTAGGGGCGGGGGGCACCGGGAGACCGAGTACTTC.

Concerning this clonotype: Lacking the conserved final phenylalanine or tryptophan, this CDR3 likely reflects a read error. The limits of the CDR3 on the DNA are not certain, so only TCRdb's listed CDR3 is given. The chain carries TRBV5-1 and TRBJ2-7; the table names TRBD1, a call not compared with the DNA. The CDR3 is 15 amino acids long, termini counted. The germline V gene encodes CDR1 SGHRS and CDR2 YFSETQ. CDR3 sequence: CASSLLTGSMYEQYY.

The gene calls are TRBV6-5 and TRBJ2-1; tentative D call: TRBD2 (5 bases). This CDR3 has 15 amino acids. The germline V gene has CDR1 MNHEY and CDR2 SVGAGI. Trimming left V 6 bases short and J 14 bases short, with 26 bases between. The CDR3 DNA reads TGTGCCAGCAGGACCCTGGCGGGCGAGCCGGAGAAGGAGTTCTTC. Translated, it gives CASRTLAGEPEKEFF.

In regard to this clonotype: The junction departs from germline at one end; a sequencing error may be responsible. This rearrangement joins TRBV5-1 to TRBJ1-2, with D possibly TRBD1 on 5 matching bases. The V gene's germline CDR1 is SGHRS and CDR2 YFSETQ. The CDR3 spans 15 residues. The CDR3 region has the DNA TGCGGCGGCAGCTTGATGGGGGACGCGGATTATGGCTACTCCTTC. Encoded protein: CGGSLMGDADYGYSF.

Of note for this clonotype: One junction end disagrees with the germline gene, perhaps due to a read error. The J gene is TRBJ2-5, the V gene TRBV3-1, with D perhaps matching TRBD2 (5 bases). Germline V gives CDR1 LGHDT, CDR2 YNNKEL (reference sequence). The CDR3 is 13 amino acids. CDR3 protein: CASSLGVEETQYF. CDR3 nucleotides: TGCGCCAGCAGCTTGGGAGTCGAAGAGACCCAGTACTTC.

On this clonotype: One end of the junction fails to match germline, which may point to a read error. The chain combines TRBV20-1 with TRBJ1-5; D possibly corresponds to TRBD1 (5 bases). Germline CDR1 DFQATT, CDR2 SNEGSKA (reference sequence). The CDR3 contains 14 residues. The CDR3 region is CTASWTRGNQAQHF. The CDR3 bases are TGCACTGCTAGCTGGACAAGGGGTAACCAGGCCCAGCATTTC.

The V and J genes are TRBV11-1 and TRBJ2-7; D gene ambiguous. The V end was cut by 0 bases, the J end by 2 bases, with 11 bases between. The CDR3 consists of 15 residues. Looked up from germline, CDR1 is SGHAT and CDR2 is FQDESV (reference sequence). This CDR3 reads CASSLAPGPPYEQYF. DNA for the CDR3: TGTGCCAGCAGCTTAGCGCCAGGTCCCCCCTACGAGCAGTACTTC. Supplemented by reference TRBV11-1 and TRBJ2-7, the full variable domain reads EAEVAQSPRYKITEKSQAVAFWCDPISGHATLYWYRQILGQGPELLVQFQDESVVDDSQLPKDRFSAERLKGVDSTLKIQPAELGDSAMYLCASSLAPGPPYEQYFGPGTRLTVT.

Comments on this clonotype: The conserved phenylalanine or tryptophan normally closing the CDR3 is absent here, so this likely arose from a read error. The limits of the CDR3 on the DNA are not certain, so only TCRdb's listed CDR3 is given. The V call is TRBV2, the J call TRBJ2-2; TRBD2 is the table's D call and was not checked against the DNA. The CDR3 spans 16 amino acids, including both terminal residues. Germline lookup yields CDR1 SNHLY and CDR2 FYNNEI. CDR3 protein: CSSSGALAGLGGELFC.

As concerns this clonotype: One end of the junction fails to match germline, which may point to a read error. For the CDR3, the DNA is TGCGCCAGCAGCACCGAAGCGTCTAATGAAAACCTGTTTTTT. Its translation is CASSTEASNENLFF. This chain links TRBV5-1 with TRBJ1-4; D is ambiguous. Germline V lookup: CDR1 SGHRS, CDR2 YFSETQ. The CDR3 spans 14 residues.

Notes on this clonotype: The conserved closing phenylalanine or tryptophan is absent in this CDR3, likely reflecting a read error. V usage is TRBV5-1 and J usage is TRBJ2-7; D call uncertain. The germline CDR1 and CDR2 sequences are SGHRS and YFSETQ. The V end lost 1 base, the J end lost 3 bases, and 14 bases lay between the germline ends. This CDR3 comprises 15 residues. The CDR3 spells CASSLNARDFYEQYL. The CDR3 DNA is TGCGCCAGCAGCTTGAATGCGAGAGACTTCTACGAGCAGTACCTC.

For this clonotype: The missing conserved phenylalanine or tryptophan at the end of this CDR3 makes a read error likely. The chain combines TRBV20-1 with TRBJ2-7; D not certain. Germline CDR1 and CDR2: DFQATT and SNEGSKA (reference sequence). This CDR3 spans 14 amino acids. CDR3 sequence (DNA): TGCAGTGCTGAAGGCCCGTGCAAGTTATACGCGCAGTACTTA. This translates into CSAEGPCKLYAQYL.

To note about this clonotype: One end of the junction does not line up with germline, which may come from a read error. The chain has TRBV5-1 and TRBJ2-7, with 14 bases that match TRBD2. CDR1 and CDR2 (germline): SGHRS, YFSETQ. The CDR3 runs 16 residues. This CDR3 reads CASQRGTSGSYNEQCF. DNA of the CDR3: TGCGCCAGCCAACGTGGGACTAGCGGGAGCTACAACGAGCAGTGCTTC.

This clonotype rates as large. The rearrangement uses TRBV6-5 and TRBJ1-4; 7 positions match TRBD1. The junction had 2 bases not matched to a gene; V was cut back by 6 bases and J by 1 base. Per germline, CDR1 MNHEY and CDR2 SVGAGI. The CDR3 contains 14 residues. The CDR3 sequence is CASRRQGTNEKLFF. CDR3 sequence (DNA): TGTGCCAGCAGAAGACAGGGAACTAATGAAAAACTGTTTTTT.

The chain joins TRBV4-2 to TRBJ2-7; D unresolved. TRBJ2-1 explains the end of the DNA better; the J call may be wrong. CDR3 size: 12 residues. The germline V gene encodes CDR1 LGHNA and CDR2 YNFKEQ. The DNA of the CDR3 is TGTGCCAGCAGCCAAGAGAGCGCTGAGCAGTTCTTC. It codes for CASSQESAEQFF.

About this clonotype itself: At one boundary the junction diverges from the germline segment, which might be a read error. The rearrangement joins TRBV5-1 to TRBJ2-7; D is ambiguous. CDR1 and CDR2 (germline): SGHRS, YFSETQ. This CDR3 comprises 15 residues. The CDR3, as DNA: TGCCCCAGCAGCTTGAGTGCGGCAGACTTAGACGGCCAGTACTTC. Translation gives CPSSLSAADLDGQYF.

This clonotype was counted a single time. The chain carries TRBV3-1 and TRBJ2-5; the D gene is possibly TRBD2 (6 bases). The DNA matches TRBJ2-1 better at its end, which makes the J call doubtful. This CDR3 region has 13 residues. CDR1 is LGHDT, CDR2 YNNKEL, per germline (reference sequence). DNA for the CDR3: TGTGCCAGCAGCATGGGACTCCAAGAGAAGCAGTTCTTC. Translation gives CASSMGLQEKQFF.

A single count supports this clonotype. The junction differs from germline at one of its ends, possibly a read error. For the CDR3, the DNA is TGCTCCAGCATCATCACTGGCCCATATTACAATGAGCATTTCTTC. Protein sequence: CSSIITGPYYNEHFF. The V and J genes are TRBV7-3 and TRBJ2-1; D not certain. CDR3 length equals 15 residues. Germline V gene data show CDR1 as SGHTA and CDR2 as FQGTGA.

Comment on this clonotype: A read error is likely, as this CDR3 ends without the conserved phenylalanine or tryptophan. The DNA is omitted, as the CDR3 cannot be located on it reliably, and the CDR3 follows TCRdb's listing. The V gene is TRBV29-1, the J gene TRBJ2-1; the table's D call of TRBD1 was not tested on the DNA. The CDR3 spans 16 residues, counting both ends. Germline loops: CDR1 SQVTM, CDR2 ANQGSEA. The CDR3 region is CSVTPRTEGCYNEQSC.

Details on this clonotype: Here the CDR3 omits its conserved ending phenylalanine or tryptophan, so a read error is the likely source. This sequence joins TRBV5-1 and TRBJ2-7; D unclear. The CDR3 is 15 residues long. The germline V gene encodes CDR1 SGHRS and CDR2 YFSETQ. The CDR3 loop is CSSSLLSESMYEQYS. The DNA for the CDR3 is TGCTCCAGCAGCTTGCTATCCGAATCCATGTACGAGCAGTACTCC.